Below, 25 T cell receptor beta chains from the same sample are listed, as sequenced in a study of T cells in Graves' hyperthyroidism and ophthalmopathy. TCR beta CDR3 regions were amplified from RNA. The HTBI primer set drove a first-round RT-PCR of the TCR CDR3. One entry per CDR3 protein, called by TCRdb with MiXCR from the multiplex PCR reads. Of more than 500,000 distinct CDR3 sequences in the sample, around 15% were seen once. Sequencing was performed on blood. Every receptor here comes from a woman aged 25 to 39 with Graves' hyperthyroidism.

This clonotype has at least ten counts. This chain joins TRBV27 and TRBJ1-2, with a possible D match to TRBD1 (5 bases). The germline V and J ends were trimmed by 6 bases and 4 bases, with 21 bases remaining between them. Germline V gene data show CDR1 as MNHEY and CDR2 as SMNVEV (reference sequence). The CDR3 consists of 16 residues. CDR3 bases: TGTGCCAGCAGCCCGGGAGGAAGACAGCCACTCTATGGCTACACCTTC. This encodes CASSPGGRQPLYGYTF.

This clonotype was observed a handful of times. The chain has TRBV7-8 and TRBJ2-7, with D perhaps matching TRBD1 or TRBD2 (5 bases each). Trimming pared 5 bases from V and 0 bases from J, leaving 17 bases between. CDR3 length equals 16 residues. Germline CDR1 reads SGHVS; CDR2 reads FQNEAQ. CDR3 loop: CASSPAGTLSSYEQYF. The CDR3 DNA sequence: TGTGCCAGCAGCCCAGCCGGGACCCTTAGCTCCTACGAGCAGTACTTC.

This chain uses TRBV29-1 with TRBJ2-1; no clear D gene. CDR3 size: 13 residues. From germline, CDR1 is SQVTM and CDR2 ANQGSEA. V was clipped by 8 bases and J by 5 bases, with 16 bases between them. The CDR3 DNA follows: TGCAGCCCTCCCGACCAAGGCCACAATGAGCAGTTCTTC. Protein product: CSPPDQGHNEQFF.

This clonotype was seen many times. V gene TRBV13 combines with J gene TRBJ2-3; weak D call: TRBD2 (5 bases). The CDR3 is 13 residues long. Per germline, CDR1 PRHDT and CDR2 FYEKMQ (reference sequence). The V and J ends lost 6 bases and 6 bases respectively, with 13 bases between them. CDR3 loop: CASRDRESDTQYF. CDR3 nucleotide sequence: TGTGCCAGCAGAGATAGGGAGTCGGATACGCAGTATTTT.

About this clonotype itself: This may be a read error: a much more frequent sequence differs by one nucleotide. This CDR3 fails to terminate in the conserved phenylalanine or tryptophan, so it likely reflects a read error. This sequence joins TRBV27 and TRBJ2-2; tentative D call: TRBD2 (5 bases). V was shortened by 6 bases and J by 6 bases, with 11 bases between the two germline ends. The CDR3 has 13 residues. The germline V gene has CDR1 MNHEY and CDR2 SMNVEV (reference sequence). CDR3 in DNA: TGTGCCAGCAGGGTGAGGGTTCCCGGGGAGCTGTTTTCT. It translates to CASRVRVPGELFS.

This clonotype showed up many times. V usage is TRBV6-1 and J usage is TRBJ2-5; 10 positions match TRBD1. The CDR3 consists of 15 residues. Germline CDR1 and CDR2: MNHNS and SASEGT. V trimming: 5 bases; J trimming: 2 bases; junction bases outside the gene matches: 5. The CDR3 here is CASSTKDRGQETQYF. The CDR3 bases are TGTGCCAGCAGTACAAAGGACAGGGGGCAAGAGACCCAGTACTTC.

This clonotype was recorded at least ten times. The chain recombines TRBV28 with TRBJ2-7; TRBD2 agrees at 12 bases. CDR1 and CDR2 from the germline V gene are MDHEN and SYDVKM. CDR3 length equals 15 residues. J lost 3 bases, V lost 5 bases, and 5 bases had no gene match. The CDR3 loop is CASSGPGLAGYEQYF. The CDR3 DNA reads TGTGCCAGCAGTGGCCCGGGACTAGCGGGCTACGAGCAGTACTTC.

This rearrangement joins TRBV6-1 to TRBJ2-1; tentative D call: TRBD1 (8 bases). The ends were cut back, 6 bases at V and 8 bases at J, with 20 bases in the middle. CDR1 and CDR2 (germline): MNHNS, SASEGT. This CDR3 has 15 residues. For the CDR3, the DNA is TGTGCCAGCAGGCGGGCACAGGGGGGGACCGATGAGCAGTTCTTC. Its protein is CASRRAQGGTDEQFF.

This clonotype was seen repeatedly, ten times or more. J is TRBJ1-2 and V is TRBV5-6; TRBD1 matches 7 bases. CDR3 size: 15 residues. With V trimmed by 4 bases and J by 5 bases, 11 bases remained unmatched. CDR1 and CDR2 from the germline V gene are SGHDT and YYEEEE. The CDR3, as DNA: TGTGCCAGCAGCGTGGGACAGTTCATGACTTATGGCTACACCTTC. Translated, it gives CASSVGQFMTYGYTF.

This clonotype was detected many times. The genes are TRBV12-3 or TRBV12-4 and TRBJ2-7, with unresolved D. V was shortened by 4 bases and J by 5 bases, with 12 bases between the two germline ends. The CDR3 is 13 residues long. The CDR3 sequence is CASSSLRVDEQYF. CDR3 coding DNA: TGTGCCAGCAGTTCTCTCAGAGTCGACGAGCAGTACTTC.

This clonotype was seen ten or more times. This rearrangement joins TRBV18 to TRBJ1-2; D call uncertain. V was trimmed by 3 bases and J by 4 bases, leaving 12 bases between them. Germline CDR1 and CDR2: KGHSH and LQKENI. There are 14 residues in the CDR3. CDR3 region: CASSPVGRGYGYTF. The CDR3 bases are TGTGCCAGCTCACCGGTCGGACGGGGCTATGGCTACACCTTC.

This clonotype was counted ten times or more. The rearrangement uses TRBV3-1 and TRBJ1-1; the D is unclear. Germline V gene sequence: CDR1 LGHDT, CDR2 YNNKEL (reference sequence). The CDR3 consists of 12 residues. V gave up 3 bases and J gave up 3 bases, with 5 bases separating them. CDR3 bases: TGTGCCAGCAGCCATGGAGACACTGAAGCTTTCTTT. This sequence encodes CASSHGDTEAFF.

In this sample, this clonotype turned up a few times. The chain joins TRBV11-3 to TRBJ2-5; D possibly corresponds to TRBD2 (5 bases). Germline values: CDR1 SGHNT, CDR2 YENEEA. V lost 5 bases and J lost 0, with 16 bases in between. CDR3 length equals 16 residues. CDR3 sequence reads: CASSPGTRSHQETQYF. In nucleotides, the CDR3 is TGTGCCAGCAGCCCGGGAACCCGGTCCCACCAAGAGACCCAGTACTTC.

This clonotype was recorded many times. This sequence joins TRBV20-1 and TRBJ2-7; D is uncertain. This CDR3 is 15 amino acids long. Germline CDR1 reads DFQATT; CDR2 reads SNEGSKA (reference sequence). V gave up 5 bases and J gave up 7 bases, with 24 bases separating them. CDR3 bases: TGCAGTGCTGTCCCTTCGTATTGGGCCGTAGGGGAGCAGTACTTC. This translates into CSAVPSYWAVGEQYF.

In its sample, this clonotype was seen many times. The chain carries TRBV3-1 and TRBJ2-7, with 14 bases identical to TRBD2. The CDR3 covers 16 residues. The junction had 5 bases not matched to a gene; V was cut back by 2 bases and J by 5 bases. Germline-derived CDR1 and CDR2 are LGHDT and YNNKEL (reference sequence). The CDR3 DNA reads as TGTGCCAGCAGCCAACCGGGACTAGCGGGAGAGAACGAGCAGTACTTC. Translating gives CASSQPGLAGENEQYF.

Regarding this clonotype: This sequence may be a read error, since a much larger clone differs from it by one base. CDR3 bases: TGTGCCAGCAGCAGACAGGGGTTCTATGGCTACACCTTC. Protein sequence: CASSRQGFYGYTF. The chain employs TRBV7-9 and TRBJ1-2; 8 bases match TRBD1. This CDR3 region has 13 residues. V shed 5 bases, J shed 4 bases, and the junction held 3 bases outside the gene matches. Germline lookup yields CDR1 SEHNR and CDR2 FQNEAQ (reference sequence).

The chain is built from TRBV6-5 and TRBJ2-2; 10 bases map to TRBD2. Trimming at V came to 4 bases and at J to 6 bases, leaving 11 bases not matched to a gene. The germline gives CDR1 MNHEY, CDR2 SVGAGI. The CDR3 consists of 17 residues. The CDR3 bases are TGTGCCAGCAGTTGCTCCCTATTTAGCGGGAGGCCCGGGGAGCTGTTTTTT. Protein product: CASSCSLFSGRPGELFF.

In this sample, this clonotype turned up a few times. CDR3: CASLSNAGGNTEAFF. The CDR3 nucleotides are TGTGCCAGCTTGTCTAATGCGGGGGGGAACACTGAAGCTTTCTTT. The chain carries TRBV2 and TRBJ1-1; a possible D gene is TRBD1 (5 bases). Germline V gene data show CDR1 as SNHLY and CDR2 as FYNNEI. Trimming shortened V by 8 bases and J by 1 base, and 17 bases separated the two germline ends. The CDR3 has 15 amino acids. Combining the CDR3 with reference TRBV2 and TRBJ1-1 gives the whole variable domain EPEVTQTPSHQVTQMGQEVILRCVPISNHLYFYWYRQILGQKVEFLVSFYNNEISEKSEIFDDQFSVERPDGSNFTLKIRSTKLEDSAMYFCASLSNAGGNTEAFFGQGTRLTVV.

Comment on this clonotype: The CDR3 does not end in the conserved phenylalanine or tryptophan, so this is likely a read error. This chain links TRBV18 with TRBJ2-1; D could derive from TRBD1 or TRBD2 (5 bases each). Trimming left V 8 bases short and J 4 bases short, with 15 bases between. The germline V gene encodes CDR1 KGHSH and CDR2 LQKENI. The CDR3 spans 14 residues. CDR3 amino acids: CASLRDQDYNEQFL. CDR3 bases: TGTGCCAGCCTTAGGGACCAGGATTACAATGAGCAGTTCCTC.

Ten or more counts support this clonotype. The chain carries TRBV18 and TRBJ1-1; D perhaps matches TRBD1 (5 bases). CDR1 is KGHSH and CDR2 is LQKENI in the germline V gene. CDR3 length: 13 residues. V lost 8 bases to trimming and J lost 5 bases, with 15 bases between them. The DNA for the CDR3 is TGTGCCAGCACCCTGACAGAAAAGACTGAAGCTTTCTTT. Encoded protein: CASTLTEKTEAFF.

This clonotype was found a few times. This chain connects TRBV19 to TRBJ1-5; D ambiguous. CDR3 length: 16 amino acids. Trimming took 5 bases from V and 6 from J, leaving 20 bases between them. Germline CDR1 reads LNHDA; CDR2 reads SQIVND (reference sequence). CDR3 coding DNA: TGTGCCAGTAGTCCCTTAAGACCCGGCAGGAGTCAGCCCCAGCATTTT. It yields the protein CASSPLRPGRSQPQHF.

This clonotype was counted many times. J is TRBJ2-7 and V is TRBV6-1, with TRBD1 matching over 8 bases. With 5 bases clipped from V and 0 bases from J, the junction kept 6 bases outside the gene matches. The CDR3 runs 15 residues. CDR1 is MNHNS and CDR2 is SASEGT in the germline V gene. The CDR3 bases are TGTGCCAGCAGTACACGGGACAGGTTCTCCTACGAGCAGTACTTC. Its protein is CASSTRDRFSYEQYF.

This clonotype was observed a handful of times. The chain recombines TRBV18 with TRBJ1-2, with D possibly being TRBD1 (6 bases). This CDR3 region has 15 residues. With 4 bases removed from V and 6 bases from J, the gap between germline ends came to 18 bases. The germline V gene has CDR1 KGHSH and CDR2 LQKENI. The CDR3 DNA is TGTGCCAGCTCACGCACCGGCGGGACAAGAGATGGCTACACCTTC. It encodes CASSRTGGTRDGYTF.

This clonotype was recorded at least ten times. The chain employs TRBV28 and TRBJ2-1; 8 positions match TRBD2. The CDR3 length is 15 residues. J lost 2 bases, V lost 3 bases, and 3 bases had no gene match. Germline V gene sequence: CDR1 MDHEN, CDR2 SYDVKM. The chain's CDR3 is CASSFASGPYNEQFF. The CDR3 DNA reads TGTGCCAGCAGTTTTGCTAGCGGGCCCTACAATGAGCAGTTCTTC.

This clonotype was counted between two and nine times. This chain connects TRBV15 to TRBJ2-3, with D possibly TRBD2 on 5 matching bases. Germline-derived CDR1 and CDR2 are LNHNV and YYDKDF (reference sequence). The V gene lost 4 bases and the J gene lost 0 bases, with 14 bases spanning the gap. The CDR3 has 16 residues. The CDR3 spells CATSKLETPSTDTQYF. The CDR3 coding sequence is TGTGCCACCAGCAAACTAGAAACCCCTAGCACAGATACGCAGTATTTT.